Listed here are 23 T cell receptor beta chains from one sample, sequenced in a study of blood T cell repertoires in COVID-19. Produced via immunoSEQ multiplex PCR; TCRdb's table is partial and in-frame only. The table includes more than 350,000 clones, approximately 87% detected once. Specimen: PBMCs or T cells enriched from blood (not recorded which). The receptors derive from a woman between 45 and 60 years old who had recovered from COVID-19.

This clone was seen a handful of times. DNA of the CDR3: TGTGCCAGCAGTATTGACTGGGACGAGCAGTACTTC. It codes for CASSIDWDEQYF. The chain links TRBV12-3 or TRBV12-4 to TRBJ2-7; D gene ambiguous. V lost 5 bases, J lost 5 bases, and 10 bases lay in between. CDR3 length: 12 residues.

The chain recombines TRBV19 with TRBJ2-1; TRBD1 is a possible D gene (5 bases). Trimming took 6 bases from V and 10 from J, leaving 19 bases between them. Germline V lookup: CDR1 LNHDA, CDR2 SQIVND (reference sequence). This CDR3 has 14 residues. CDR3 in amino acids: CASRAWSRGGEQFF. Written as DNA, the CDR3 is TGTGCCAGTAGGGCTTGGTCAAGGGGTGGGGAGCAGTTCTTC.

This rearrangement joins TRBV5-4 to TRBJ2-1; TRBD2 aligns across 15 bases. V gave up 4 bases and J gave up 8 bases; unmatched junction bases: 10. In germline, CDR1 is SGHNT, CDR2 YYREEE (reference sequence). The CDR3 spans 17 residues. The CDR3 reads CASSGVTGTSGGYEQFF. The CDR3 region has the DNA TGTGCCAGCAGCGGAGTAACCGGGACTAGCGGGGGGTATGAGCAGTTCTTC.

This clone came up a few times. The J gene is TRBJ1-2, the V gene TRBV9; D perhaps matches TRBD1 (6 bases). Germline-derived CDR1 and CDR2 are SGDLS and YYNGEE. The CDR3 loop spans 14 amino acids. The V and J ends lost 3 bases and 8 bases respectively, with 17 bases between them. The CDR3 here is CASSASEGGRGYTF. For the CDR3, the DNA is TGTGCCAGCAGCGCATCAGAGGGGGGGCGAGGCTACACCTTC.

Only a few counts were recorded for this clone. This chain links TRBV5-1 with TRBJ2-7; tentative D call: TRBD1 (5 bases). The CDR3 is made up of 17 amino acids. V lost 0 bases, J lost 3 bases, and 19 bases lay in between. The V gene's germline CDR1 is SGHRS and CDR2 YFSETQ. The CDR3 region is CASSLVSGRAAYYEQYF. CDR3 sequence (DNA): TGCGCCAGCAGCTTGGTGTCGGGCAGGGCAGCCTACTACGAGCAGTACTTC.

This clone came up a few times. The J gene is TRBJ2-3, the V gene TRBV14; 7 bases map to TRBD2. The CDR3 consists of 16 residues. J was trimmed by 2 bases and V by 4 bases; bases with no gene match: 9. Germline assignment: CDR1 SGHDN and CDR2 FVKESK. CDR3 protein: CASSRLGGGYTDTQYF. CDR3 sequence (DNA): TGTGCCAGCAGCCGACTGGGCGGGGGATACACAGATACGCAGTATTTT.

V gene TRBV11-2 combines with J gene TRBJ1-6; 7 positions match TRBD1. Losses at the gene ends were 5 bases for V and 6 bases for J; bases not matched to a gene: 4. Germline CDR1 SGHAT, CDR2 FQNNGV. The CDR3 has 14 residues. The CDR3 region is CASSKQGINSPLHF. The CDR3 DNA follows: TGTGCCAGCAGCAAACAGGGGATTAATTCACCCCTCCACTTT.

This sequence joins TRBV9 and TRBJ2-7; TRBD2 agrees at 8 bases. Germline V gives CDR1 SGDLS, CDR2 YYNGEE. The ends lost 4 bases at V and 7 bases at J; junction bases unmatched: 10. The CDR3 is 14 residues long. This CDR3 reads CASSPGGGFGEQYF. The CDR3, as DNA: TGTGCCAGCAGCCCCGGGGGGGGATTTGGGGAGCAGTACTTC.

This chain connects TRBV7-9 to TRBJ2-5; D may be TRBD1 (5 bases). CDR3 length: 17 residues. CDR1 and CDR2 from the germline V gene are SEHNR and FQNEAQ (reference sequence). The ends were cut back, 4 bases at V and 2 bases at J, with 20 bases in the middle. CDR3 loop: CASSSTTVTYSQETQYF. In nucleotides, the CDR3 is TGTGCCAGCAGCTCCACGACAGTGACCTATTCACAAGAGACCCAGTACTTC.

The rearrangement joins TRBV11-2 to TRBJ2-7; D not resolved. V gave up 0 bases and J gave up 6 bases, with 9 bases separating them. The CDR3 is 13 residues long. Looked up from germline, CDR1 is SGHAT and CDR2 is FQNNGV. DNA of the CDR3: TGTGCCAGCAGCTTAGAGGCAGGAACCGAGCAGTACTTC. This translates into CASSLEAGTEQYF.

The CDR3 reads CASSASGQGVGNTIYF. For the CDR3, the DNA is TGTGCCAGCTCAGCGTCCGGACAGGGGGTTGGAAACACCATATATTTT. The chain recombines TRBV18 with TRBJ1-3, with 10 bases identical to TRBD1. The CDR3 loop spans 16 amino acids. J was trimmed by 3 bases and V by 5 bases; bases with no gene match: 7. Germline assignment: CDR1 KGHSH and CDR2 LQKENI.

The chain is built from TRBV4-2 and TRBJ1-1; the match to TRBD1 covers 8 bases. After removal of 1 base from V and 11 bases from J, the junction contained 6 bases not matched to a gene. The CDR3 has 13 amino acids. Germline V gene lookup returns CDR1 LGHNA and CDR2 YNFKEQ. CDR3 in amino acids: CASSQAKDRAAFF. The CDR3 DNA reads as TGTGCCAGCAGCCAAGCTAAGGACAGGGCGGCTTTCTTT.

V is TRBV5-4 and J is TRBJ1-2; D is perhaps TRBD1 (5 bases). CDR1 SGHNT and CDR2 YYREEE come from the germline V gene (reference sequence). This CDR3 spans 16 amino acids. Trimming took 4 bases from V and 4 from J, leaving 20 bases between them. The CDR3 DNA follows: TGTGCCAGCAGCCTTGACGACAGACACTCCTTCTATGGCTACACCTTC. This codes for CASSLDDRHSFYGYTF.

This clone was observed once. J is TRBJ2-7 and V is TRBV14; 7 positions match TRBD1. The CDR3 length is 13 residues. The junction had 3 bases not matched to a gene; V was cut back by 4 bases and J by 3 bases. Germline V gene sequence: CDR1 SGHDN, CDR2 FVKESK. In DNA form, the CDR3 reads TGTGCCAGCAGCCTCGGGACAGACTACGAGCAGTACTTC. Translated, it gives CASSLGTDYEQYF.

The V gene is TRBV2, the J gene TRBJ1-1, with unresolved D. Per the germline V gene, CDR1 is SNHLY and CDR2 is FYNNEI. The CDR3 loop spans 15 amino acids. The ends were cut back, 7 bases at V and 7 bases at J, with 22 bases in the middle. This CDR3 is CASMEAEGMKGEAFF. The CDR3 DNA follows: TGTGCCAGCATGGAGGCGGAGGGCATGAAGGGTGAAGCTTTCTTT. The full variable domain, completed using reference TRBV2 and TRBJ1-1, is EPEVTQTPSHQVTQMGQEVILRCVPISNHLYFYWYRQILGQKVEFLVSFYNNEISEKSEIFDDQFSVERPDGSNFTLKIRSTKLEDSAMYFCASMEAEGMKGEAFFGQGTRLTVV.

The genes are TRBV19 and TRBJ1-1; 7 bases map to TRBD1. From germline, CDR1 is LNHDA and CDR2 SQIVND (reference sequence). After removal of 8 bases from V and 11 bases from J, the junction contained 8 bases not matched to a gene. CDR3 length: 11 residues. Written as DNA, the CDR3 is TGTGCCAGTCGTAACAGGGGAGAGGCTTTCTTT. This codes for CASRNRGEAFF.

The V call is TRBV7-9, the J call TRBJ1-1, with D uncertain. Germline-derived CDR1 and CDR2 are SEHNR and FQNEAQ (reference sequence). This CDR3 has 14 amino acids. V was shortened by 5 bases and J by 0 bases, with 10 bases between the two germline ends. CDR3 protein: CASSQTNLNTEAFF. CDR3 DNA sequence: TGTGCCAGCAGCCAAACAAATCTGAACACTGAAGCTTTCTTT.

This rearrangement joins TRBV7-2 to TRBJ2-3; D call uncertain. Germline-derived CDR1 and CDR2 are SGHTA and FQGNSA. This CDR3 is 16 amino acids long. V was clipped by 5 bases and J by 1 base, with 16 bases between them. CDR3 nucleotides: TGTGCCAGCAGCCAAGATGCCCCCTCGGGCACAGATACGCAGTATTTT. Amino acids: CASSQDAPSGTDTQYF.

J is TRBJ1-1 and V is TRBV7-2, with TRBD1 matching 7 bases. Germline CDR1 reads SGHTA; CDR2 reads FQGNSA. The CDR3 runs 14 residues. J was trimmed by 11 bases and V by 5 bases; bases with no gene match: 14. The chain's CDR3 is CASSLGQSLNRAFF. The CDR3 nucleotides are TGTGCCAGCAGCCTGGGACAGTCGTTGAATCGGGCTTTCTTT. Complete variable domain (other parts from reference TRBV7-2 and TRBJ1-1): GAGVSQSPSNKVTEKGKDVELRCDPISGHTALYWYRQSLGQGLEFLIYFQGNSAPDKSGLPSDRFSAERTGGSVSTLTIQRTQQEDSAVYLCASSLGQSLNRAFFGQGTRLTVV.

This clone was counted once. This sequence joins TRBV6-2 or TRBV6-3 and TRBJ1-2, with no clear D. Per germline, CDR1 MNHEY and CDR2 SVGEGT. Trimming stripped 5 bases from V and 7 bases from J, with 8 bases between. The CDR3 has 11 residues. CDR3 in amino acids: CASSQRFGYTF. In DNA form, the CDR3 reads TGTGCCAGCAGTCAGCGTTTTGGCTACACCTTC.

This chain links TRBV30 with TRBJ1-2, with 10 bases aligning to TRBD1. Germline values: CDR1 GTSNPN, CDR2 SVGIG (reference sequence). V was pared by 7 bases and J by 8 bases, with 7 bases of the junction left unmatched. CDR3 size: 12 residues. This chain's CDR3 is CASGQGLGGYTF. In DNA form, the CDR3 reads TGTGCCTCGGGACAGGGGTTGGGGGGCTACACCTTC. Filled out from reference TRBV30 and TRBJ1-2, the complete variable domain reads SQTIHQWPATLVQPVGSPLSLECTVEGTSNPNLYWYRQAAGRGLQLLFYSVGIGQISSEVPQNLSASRPQDRQFILSSKKLLLSDSGFYLCASGQGLGGYTFGSGTRLTVV.

The chain links TRBV5-4 to TRBJ1-6; D gene ambiguous. This CDR3 is built from 15 residues. Germline CDR1 SGHNT, CDR2 YYREEE (reference sequence). V was clipped by 0 bases and J by 9 bases, with 13 bases between them. The CDR3 loop reads CASSLGGYTFSPLHF. The CDR3 nucleotides are TGTGCCAGCAGCTTGGGAGGGTACACATTTTCACCCCTCCACTTT.

The chain has TRBV7-8 and TRBJ2-7; TRBD2 aligns across 9 bases. Germline-derived CDR1 and CDR2 are SGHVS and FQNEAQ. V was clipped by 0 bases and J by 2 bases; unmatched bases: 2. There are 15 residues in the CDR3. The chain's CDR3 is CASSLALAGPYEQYF. In DNA, the CDR3 is TGTGCCAGCAGCTTAGCACTAGCGGGTCCCTACGAGCAGTACTTC.